This T cell receptor (beta chain) was captured by sequencing in a study of blood T cell repertoires in COVID-19. On the study more broadly: Sites in the United States, Italy and Spain provided acute and convalescent COVID-19 samples. PBMCs, B-cell-depleted T cells, or T cells provided the cDNA or gDNA that made up the material.

The V end lost 4 bases, the J end lost 5 bases, and 3 bases lay between the germline ends. The germline V gene has CDR1 PRHDT and CDR2 FYEKMQ (reference sequence). The CDR3 runs 12 residues. Per the original methods: Amplifying reference gene primers gave estimates of nucleated cell counts. Sequencing was performed with immunoSEQ multiplex PCR; in TCRdb, only in-frame clones are kept and a portion is missing. That table furnishes V, J and clone size, whereas the DNA furnished D and trimming. The table lists around 450,000 clones, roughly 90% of them singletons. The TCR was taken from a woman aged 25 to 39 with acute or convalescent COVID-19. The chain couples TRBV13 to TRBJ1-6; D not resolved. The sequencing sample was made of peripheral blood. The CDR3: CASSSNNSPLHF. DNA of the CDR3: TGTGCCAGCAGCTCAAATAATTCACCCCTCCACTTT.